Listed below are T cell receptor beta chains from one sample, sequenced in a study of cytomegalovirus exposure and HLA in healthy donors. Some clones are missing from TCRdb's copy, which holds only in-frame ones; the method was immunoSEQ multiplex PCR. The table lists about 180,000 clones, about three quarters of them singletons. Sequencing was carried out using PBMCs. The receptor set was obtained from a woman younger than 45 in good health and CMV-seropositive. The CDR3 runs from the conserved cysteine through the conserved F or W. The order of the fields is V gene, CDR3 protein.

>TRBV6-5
CASSEYQTQYF
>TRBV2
CASSGTSGGPNEQFF
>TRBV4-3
CASSRGTSGTYEQYF
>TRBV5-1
CASSKPGGTEAFF
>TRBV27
CASSLGASGAYEQYF
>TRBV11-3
CASSLEGGGEQYF
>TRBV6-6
CASSYGTGHSSGYTF
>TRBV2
CASSSMGGEQYF
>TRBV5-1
CASSSPGQGKYEQYF
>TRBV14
CASSPTGNEQFF
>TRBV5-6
CASHRVELFF
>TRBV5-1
CASSLGQGASGYTF
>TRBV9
CASSVDRGFGNTIYF
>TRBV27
CASSPRQGWDTEAFF
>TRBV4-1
CASSQDGNRRGFLRGSYEQYF
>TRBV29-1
CSGSQGPYEQYF